This is a list of T cell receptor beta chains from one sample in a study of T cell responses to AZD1222 COVID-19 vaccine. Libraries were prepared by immunoSEQ multiplex PCR; TCRdb keeps only in-frame clonotypes and omits some of them. The sample consists of about 31,000 clones, 88% of them appearing once. Sequenced here: peripheral blood, sampled 28 days after the second AZD1222 dose. The receptors shown here come from an adult who received the AZD1222 COVID-19 vaccine. Both conserved end residues are part of each CDR3. A D gene is named only where the DNA matches it firmly. Clone size is given for some rows only: seen once, a few or many times, or a class if the clone is expanded.

CDR3aa: CASSQGQGSTDTQYF
CDR3nt: TGTGCCAGCAGCCAGGGACAGGGGAGCACAGATACGCAGTATTTT
j_gene: TRBJ2-3
d_gene: TRBD1
v_gene: TRBV3-1/TRBV3-2
abundance: NA

CDR3aa: CASSLVARANYGYTF
CDR3nt: TGTGCCAGCAGTTTAGTCGCTAGAGCTAACTATGGCTACACCTTC
j_gene: TRBJ1-2
d_gene: NA
v_gene: TRBV6-5
abundance: NA

CDR3aa: CASSPPDRFYEQYF
CDR3nt: TGTGCCAGCTCACCACCGGACCGTTTCTACGAGCAGTACTTC
j_gene: TRBJ2-7
d_gene: NA
v_gene: TRBV18
abundance: NA

CDR3aa: CASSYGSGVGVQYF
CDR3nt: TGTGCCAGCAGCTACGGTTCAGGCGTCGGCGTGCAGTACTTC
j_gene: TRBJ2-7
d_gene: NA
v_gene: TRBV6-5
abundance: NA

CDR3aa: CASSPQGGNYEQYF
CDR3nt: TGTGCCAGCAGCCCACAGGGGGGAAACTACGAGCAGTACTTC
j_gene: TRBJ2-7
d_gene: TRBD1
v_gene: TRBV28
abundance: NA

CDR3aa: CASSEGWGQPTPQHF
CDR3nt: TGTGCCAGCAGTGAGGGCTGGGGACAACCAACGCCCCAGCATTTT
j_gene: TRBJ1-5
d_gene: NA
v_gene: TRBV6-1
abundance: NA

CDR3aa: CASSPPGGKGETQYF
CDR3nt: TGTGCCAGCAGTCCCCCCGGCGGGAAAGGGGAGACCCAGTACTTC
j_gene: TRBJ2-5
d_gene: NA
v_gene: TRBV27
abundance: NA

CDR3aa: CASSLEGQGSFF
CDR3nt: TGTGCCAGCAGTTTAGAGGGACAGGGGTCCTTCTTT
j_gene: TRBJ1-1
d_gene: TRBD1
v_gene: TRBV12-3/TRBV12-4
abundance: NA

CDR3aa: CASSFRGTSAREQYF
CDR3nt: TGTGCCAGCAGCTTCAGGGGGACTAGCGCCAGGGAGCAGTACTTC
j_gene: TRBJ2-7
d_gene: TRBD2
v_gene: TRBV7-9
abundance: NA

CDR3aa: CASSKPGTNYGYTF
CDR3nt: TGTGCCAGCTCCAAGCCCGGGACAAACTATGGCTACACCTTC
j_gene: TRBJ1-2
d_gene: NA
v_gene: TRBV18
abundance: NA

CDR3aa: CASSFRRALGAFF
CDR3nt: TGTGCCAGCAGTTTTAGACGAGCCTTAGGAGCTTTCTTT
j_gene: TRBJ1-1
d_gene: NA
v_gene: TRBV12-3/TRBV12-4
abundance: NA

CDR3aa: CASSLTPSSGAGELFF
CDR3nt: TGTGCCAGCAGCTTAACCCCTTCATCGGGGGCCGGGGAGCTGTTTTTT
j_gene: TRBJ2-2
d_gene: NA
v_gene: TRBV7-3
abundance: NA

CDR3aa: CASSPQGIAEAFF
CDR3nt: TGTGCCAGCAGTCCCCAGGGTATCGCTGAAGCTTTCTTT
j_gene: TRBJ1-1
d_gene: NA
v_gene: TRBV12-3/TRBV12-4
abundance: NA

CDR3aa: CASSPGQKNEKLFF
CDR3nt: TGTGCCAGCTCACCTGGACAGAAGAATGAAAAACTGTTTTTT
j_gene: TRBJ1-4
d_gene: NA
v_gene: TRBV18
abundance: NA

CDR3aa: CASSGLGTNTEAFF
CDR3nt: TGTGCCAGCAGTGGTTTAGGGACAAACACTGAAGCTTTCTTT
j_gene: TRBJ1-1
d_gene: NA
v_gene: TRBV2
abundance: NA

CDR3aa: CASSQGVSNQPQHF
CDR3nt: TGTGCCAGCAGCCAGGGGGTTAGCAATCAGCCCCAGCATTTT
j_gene: TRBJ1-5
d_gene: NA
v_gene: TRBV3-1/TRBV3-2
abundance: few

CDR3aa: CASSEYSTYNSPLHF
CDR3nt: TGTGCCAGCTCAGAATACAGTACCTATAATTCACCCCTCCACTTT
j_gene: TRBJ1-6
d_gene: NA
v_gene: TRBV18
abundance: NA

CDR3aa: CASSWGTGGSTDTQYF
CDR3nt: TGCGCCAGCAGCTGGGGGACGGGAGGCAGCACAGATACGCAGTATTTT
j_gene: TRBJ2-3
d_gene: TRBD2
v_gene: TRBV5-1
abundance: NA

CDR3aa: CASSPQPGGQPQHF
CDR3nt: TGTGCCAGCAGTCCCCAACCGGGTGGTCAGCCCCAGCATTTT
j_gene: TRBJ1-5
d_gene: NA
v_gene: TRBV27
abundance: NA

CDR3aa: CASSIPGGTKETQYF
CDR3nt: TGTGCCAGTAGTATCCCCGGTGGCACCAAAGAGACCCAGTACTTC
j_gene: TRBJ2-5
d_gene: NA
v_gene: TRBV19
abundance: NA

CDR3aa: CASSPEGGGSYNEQFF
CDR3nt: TGTGCCAGTAGTCCCGAAGGGGGAGGTTCCTACAATGAGCAGTTCTTC
j_gene: TRBJ2-1
d_gene: NA
v_gene: TRBV19
abundance: once

CDR3aa: CASSARNTEAFF
CDR3nt: TGTGCCAGCAGTGCCCGGAACACTGAAGCTTTCTTT
j_gene: TRBJ1-1
d_gene: NA
v_gene: TRBV2
abundance: NA

CDR3aa: CASSQIVQTANTGELFF
CDR3nt: TGCGCCAGCAGCCAAATCGTGCAGACAGCGAACACCGGGGAGCTGTTTTTT
j_gene: TRBJ2-2
d_gene: NA
v_gene: TRBV4-3
abundance: NA

CDR3aa: CASSSEPGTSGGQFF
CDR3nt: TGCGCCAGCAGCTCGGAACCCGGGACATCCGGTGGGCAGTTCTTC
j_gene: TRBJ2-1
d_gene: NA
v_gene: TRBV5-1
abundance: medium-sized

CDR3aa: CASAIRLAGVTQYF
CDR3nt: TGTGCTAGTGCCATACGACTAGCGGGGGTTACCCAGTACTTC
j_gene: TRBJ2-5
d_gene: TRBD2
v_gene: TRBV12-5
abundance: NA

CDR3aa: CASSQDFSGRAYNEQFF
CDR3nt: TGTGCCAGCAGCCAAGATTTTTCGGGCAGGGCCTACAATGAGCAGTTCTTC
j_gene: TRBJ2-1
d_gene: NA
v_gene: TRBV4-2
abundance: NA

CDR3aa: CASSLRGDFGQPQHF
CDR3nt: TGTGCCAGCTCCCTCCGGGGGGATTTCGGGCAGCCCCAGCATTTT
j_gene: TRBJ1-5
d_gene: NA
v_gene: TRBV18
abundance: NA